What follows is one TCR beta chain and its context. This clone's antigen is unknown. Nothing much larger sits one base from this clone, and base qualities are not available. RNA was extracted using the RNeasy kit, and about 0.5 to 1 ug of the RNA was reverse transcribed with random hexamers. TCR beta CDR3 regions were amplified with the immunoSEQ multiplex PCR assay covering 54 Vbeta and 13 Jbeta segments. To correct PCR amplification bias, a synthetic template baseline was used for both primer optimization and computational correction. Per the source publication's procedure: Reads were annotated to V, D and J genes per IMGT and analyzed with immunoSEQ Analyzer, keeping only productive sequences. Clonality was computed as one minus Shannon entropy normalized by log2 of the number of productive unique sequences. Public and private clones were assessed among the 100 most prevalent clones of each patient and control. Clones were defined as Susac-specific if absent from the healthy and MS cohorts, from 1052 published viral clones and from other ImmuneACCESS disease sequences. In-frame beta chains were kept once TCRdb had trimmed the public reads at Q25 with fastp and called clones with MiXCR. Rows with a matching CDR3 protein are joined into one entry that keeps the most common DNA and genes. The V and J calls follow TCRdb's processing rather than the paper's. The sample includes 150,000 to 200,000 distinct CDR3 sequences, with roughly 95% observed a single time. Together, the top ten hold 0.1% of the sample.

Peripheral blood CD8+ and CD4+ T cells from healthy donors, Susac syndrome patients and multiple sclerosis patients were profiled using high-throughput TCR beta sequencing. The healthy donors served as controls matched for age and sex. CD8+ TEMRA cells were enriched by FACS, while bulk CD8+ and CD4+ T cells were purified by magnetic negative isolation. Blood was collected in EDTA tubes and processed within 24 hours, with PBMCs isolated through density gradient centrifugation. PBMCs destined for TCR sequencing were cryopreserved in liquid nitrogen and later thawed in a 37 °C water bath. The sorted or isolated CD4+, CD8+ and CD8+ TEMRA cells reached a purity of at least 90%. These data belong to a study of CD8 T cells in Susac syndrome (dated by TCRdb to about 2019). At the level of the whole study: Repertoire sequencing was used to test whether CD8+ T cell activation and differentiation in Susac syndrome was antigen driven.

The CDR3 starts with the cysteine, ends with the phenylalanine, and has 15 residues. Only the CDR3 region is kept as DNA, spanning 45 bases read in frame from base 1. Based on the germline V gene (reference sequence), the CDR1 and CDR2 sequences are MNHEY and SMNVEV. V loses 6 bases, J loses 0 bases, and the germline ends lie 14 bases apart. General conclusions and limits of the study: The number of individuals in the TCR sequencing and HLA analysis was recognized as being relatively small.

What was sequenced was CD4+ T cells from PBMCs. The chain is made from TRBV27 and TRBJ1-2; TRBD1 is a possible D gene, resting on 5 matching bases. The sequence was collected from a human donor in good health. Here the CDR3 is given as CASSRTGGSNYGYTF. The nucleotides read TGTGCCAGCAGCCGGACGGGGGGATCTAACTATGGCTACACCTTC.